This record concerns one TCR beta chain sequence. These data are taken from a study of blood T cell repertoires in COVID-19. Turning to the study itself: Acute and convalescent COVID-19 samples came from the United States, Italy and Spain. T cells, B-cell-depleted T cells, or PBMCs supplied cDNA or gDNA.

This CDR3 region has 16 residues. With V trimmed by 1 base and J by 4 bases, 8 bases remained unmatched. Germline V gives CDR1 SGHTA, CDR2 FQGNSA. As originally analysed: Amplification of reference gene primers was used by the study to estimate nucleated cell counts. Repertoires were generated with immunoSEQ multiplex PCR, while TCRdb's copy carries only in-frame clones and drops some. Clonal size and the V and J genes are those of that table, whereas D and trimming came from the DNA. This sample has around 160,000 clones, with almost 85% found just once. The sequenced material came from peripheral blood. This sequence joins TRBV7-2 and TRBJ1-2; 8 bases fit TRBD1. The source of this sequence is a human donor with acute or convalescent COVID-19. The donor label of this sample is uncertain. The DNA of the CDR3 is TGTGCCAGCAGCTTAGAGGGCAGGGGGCCCACCTATGGCTACACCTTC. This codes for CASSLEGRGPTYGYTF.